One sample yielded the 31 T cell receptor beta chains listed below, sequenced in a study of cytomegalovirus exposure and HLA in healthy donors. PCR primers comprised 60 Vbeta and 13 Jbeta primers. The repertoire was sequenced with immunoSEQ multiplex PCR; TCRdb's copy has only in-frame clones and lacks some. The data hold about 190,000 clones, with 80% to 90% observed a single time. Sequenced: PBMCs. These receptor sequences come from a male donor in good health and CMV-seronegative.

The V call is TRBV28, the J call TRBJ2-7; 10 bases map to TRBD1. The CDR3 is 14 residues long. Germline lookup yields CDR1 MDHEN and CDR2 SYDVKM. The trim removed 6 bases at V and 6 bases at J, leaving 8 bases unmatched. The CDR3 sequence is CASRPSGTGAEQYF. Here the CDR3 DNA reads TGTGCCAGCAGACCGTCCGGGACAGGGGCCGAGCAGTACTTC.

The chain combines TRBV21-1 with TRBJ2-2; TRBD1 is the table's D call and was not checked against the DNA. TRBV21-1 represents a pseudogene. The CDR3 is 17 residues long. The DNA of the CDR3 is TGTGCCAGCAGCCCACATCCGGCCAGGGTGAACACCGGGGAGCTGTTTTTT. Translated, it gives CASSPHPARVNTGELFF.

The V call is TRBV5-5, the J call TRBJ2-7; the match to TRBD1 covers 8 bases. CDR1 and CDR2 from the germline V gene are SGHKS and YYEKEE (reference sequence). This CDR3 has 14 amino acids. The ends lost 3 bases at V and 4 bases at J; junction bases unmatched: 6. The CDR3 nucleotides read TGTGCCAGCAGCTCCGGACAGGGCTTTTACGAGCAGTACTTC. Its translation is CASSSGQGFYEQYF.

The genes are TRBV19 and TRBJ1-6; 8 bases map to TRBD1. V shed 5 bases and J 8 bases; nucleotides not matched to a gene: 8. Looked up from germline, CDR1 is LNHDA and CDR2 is SQIVND (reference sequence). The CDR3 consists of 15 residues. The CDR3 region is CASSDAGGDYSPLHF. The CDR3 nucleotides are TGTGCCAGTAGTGACGCAGGGGGCGACTATTCACCCCTCCACTTT.

This chain links TRBV4-3 with TRBJ1-1, with D perhaps matching TRBD1 (5 bases). The length of the CDR3 is 14 residues. The V end lost 5 bases, the J end lost 2 bases, and 12 bases lay between the germline ends. Germline-derived CDR1 and CDR2 are LGHNA and YSLEER. The CDR3 region has the DNA TGCGCCAGCAGCTCCCGTGGGACTAACACTGAAGCTTTCTTT. This gives the protein CASSSRGTNTEAFF.

The chain has TRBV5-4 and TRBJ1-2; TRBD1 might be the D (5 bases). V was cut by 0 bases and J by 6 bases, with 15 bases left in between. This CDR3 is 15 amino acids long. CDR1 and CDR2 from the germline V gene are SGHNT and YYREEE (reference sequence). CDR3 coding DNA: TGTGCCAGCAGCTTGGGCAGGGATTCTTACAATGGCTACACCTTC. It is translated as CASSLGRDSYNGYTF.

This sequence joins TRBV5-8 and TRBJ2-7, with TRBD2 as a possible D gene (5 bases). Trimming removed 6 bases at V and 5 bases at J, with 18 bases between. This CDR3 has 14 amino acids. The germline V gene has CDR1 SGHTS and CDR2 YDEGEE. The DNA of the CDR3 is TGTGCCAGCACTAGCAGACAAGGGATGAACGAGCAGTACTTC. Residues: CASTSRQGMNEQYF. The full variable domain, with the rest looked up from reference TRBV5-8 and TRBJ2-7, is EAGVTQSPTHLIKTRGQQATLRCSPISGHTSVYWYQQALGLGLQFLLWYDEGEERNRGNFPPRFSGRQFPNYSSELNVNALELEDSALYLCASTSRQGMNEQYFGPGTRLTVT.

The chain recombines TRBV27 with TRBJ1-2; 7 nucleotides align to TRBD1. The length of the CDR3 is 16 residues. Germline CDR1 is MNHEY and CDR2 is SMNVEV (reference sequence). V gave up 3 bases and J gave up 6 bases; unmatched junction bases: 13. The CDR3 sequence is CASSFGPSGGSHGYTF. The CDR3 DNA reads TGTGCCAGCAGTTTTGGTCCGTCAGGGGGAAGTCATGGCTACACCTTC.

This clone was seen just once. The CDR3 bases are TGTGCCAGCAGAGACAGGGCGAACACCGGGGAGCTGTTTTTT. Amino acids: CASRDRANTGELFF. This chain connects TRBV7-9 to TRBJ2-2; 7 nucleotides align to TRBD1. This CDR3 has 14 amino acids. Per the germline V gene, CDR1 is SEHNR and CDR2 is FQNEAQ (reference sequence). V dropped 6 bases and J dropped 0; count of bases not matched to a gene: 1.

The CDR3 reads CASSKALF. DNA for the CDR3: TGTGCCAGCAGCAAAGCCCTATTC. The V call is TRBV21-1, the J call TRBJ2-7; the table gives TRBD2 as D, unverified against the DNA. TRBV21-1 is reported as a pseudogene. The CDR3 contains 8 residues.

The genes are TRBV28 and TRBJ2-1, with D unresolved. The CDR3 is 11 residues long. Trimming removed 5 bases from V and 10 bases from J, with 9 bases in between. The germline gives CDR1 MDHEN, CDR2 SYDVKM. In DNA form, the CDR3 reads TGTGCCAGCAGTAGATACTTAGAGCAGTTCTTC. This sequence encodes CASSRYLEQFF.

This clone occurred a few times. The V call is TRBV29-1, the J call TRBJ2-7; 7 positions agree with TRBD2. Germline CDR1 SQVTM, CDR2 ANQGSEA. The CDR3 is 12 amino acids. The J segment lost 5 bases and the V segment lost 8 bases, leaving 9 bases of the junction unmatched. The CDR3 DNA follows: TGCAGCTACTCTGGGGGGGTCAACGAGCAGTACTTC. Its translation is CSYSGGVNEQYF.

The chain carries TRBV7-9 and TRBJ2-5; 9 nucleotides agree with TRBD2. Per the germline V gene, CDR1 is SEHNR and CDR2 is FQNEAQ (reference sequence). Germline trimming cut 6 bases from V and 2 bases from J; bases unmatched to any gene: 10. CDR3 size: 16 residues. This CDR3 reads CASSRGASGNQETQYF. For the CDR3, the DNA is TGTGCCAGCAGTAGGGGGGCTAGCGGGAATCAAGAGACCCAGTACTTC.

V and J are TRBV30 and TRBJ2-3; TRBD1 aligns across 11 bases. The CDR3 is made up of 14 amino acids. The V segment lost 5 bases and the J segment 5 bases; nucleotides outside the gene matches: 6. Germline assignment: CDR1 GTSNPN and CDR2 SVGIG (reference sequence). The DNA for the CDR3 is TGTGCCTGGTGGTCCGGGACAGGGGGAGATACGCAGTATTTT. It yields the protein CAWWSGTGGDTQYF.

This rearrangement joins TRBV30 to TRBJ2-5; the match to TRBD1 covers 8 bases. Germline CDR1 is GTSNPN and CDR2 is SVGIG (reference sequence). There are 15 residues in the CDR3. Trimming at V came to 5 bases and at J to 1 base, leaving 9 bases not matched to a gene. Written as DNA, the CDR3 is TGTGCCTGGGGATTTGGACAGGGCGCCCAAGAGACCCAGTACTTC. Translation: CAWGFGQGAQETQYF.

V and J are TRBV19 and TRBJ1-3; a possible D gene is TRBD1 (5 bases). V gave up 7 bases and J gave up 4 bases, with 17 bases separating them. This CDR3 contains 15 residues. The germline V gene encodes CDR1 LNHDA and CDR2 SQIVND (reference sequence). The CDR3 DNA follows: TGTGCCAGTACCACGGTAGGAGGGGCCGGAAACACCATATATTTT. This translates into CASTTVGGAGNTIYF. The full variable domain, in which reference TRBV19 and TRBJ1-3 provide the parts outside the CDR3, is DGGITQSPKYLFRKEGQNVTLSCEQNLNHDAMYWYRQDPGQGLRLIYYSQIVNDFQKGDIAEGYSVSREKKESFPLTVTSAQKNPTAFYLCASTTVGGAGNTIYFGEGSWLTVV.

This chain connects TRBV28 to TRBJ2-2, with D perhaps TRBD1 (9 bases). Germline CDR1 reads MDHEN; CDR2 reads SYDVKM. CDR3 length: 16 amino acids. V shed 6 bases and J shed 1 base, with 15 bases lying between them. This chain's CDR3 is CASSGGGQGNTGELFF. The CDR3 bases are TGTGCCAGCAGCGGGGGGGGACAGGGGAACACCGGGGAGCTGTTTTTT.

The chain's CDR3 is CAISTQTLAGGPGTGELFF. The CDR3, as DNA: TGTGCCATCAGCACTCAAACACTAGCGGGGGGGCCTGGCACCGGGGAGCTGTTTTTT. The chain employs TRBV10-3 and TRBJ2-2; 13 bases are shared with TRBD2. This CDR3 is 19 amino acids long. Germline V gene data show CDR1 as ENHRY and CDR2 as SYGVKD. The ends lost 6 bases at V and 4 bases at J; junction bases unmatched: 14.

This chain joins TRBV2 and TRBJ2-7, with D possibly being TRBD1 (5 bases). This CDR3 comprises 13 residues. The ends were cut back, 4 bases at V and 5 bases at J, with 12 bases in the middle. The germline gives CDR1 SNHLY, CDR2 FYNNEI. The DNA for the CDR3 is TGTGCCAGCAGTGGACATAAGACAGACGAGCAGTACTTC. Translation: CASSGHKTDEQYF.

The V call is TRBV7-2, the J call TRBJ2-4; 8 bases line up with TRBD1. Germline values: CDR1 SGHTA, CDR2 FQGNSA. J was trimmed by 8 bases and V by 8 bases; bases with no gene match: 11. There are 14 residues in the CDR3. The CDR3 sequence is CASVQGAAVDIQYF. The CDR3 nucleotides read TGTGCCAGCGTCCAGGGGGCGGCGGTAGACATTCAGTACTTC.

The J gene is TRBJ2-1, the V gene TRBV6-5; 7 nucleotides match TRBD1. Germline assignment: CDR1 MNHEY and CDR2 SVGAGI. The J segment lost 6 bases and the V segment lost 5 bases, leaving 7 bases of the junction unmatched. The CDR3 has 14 residues. The CDR3 DNA sequence: TGTGCCAGCAGTCGCCCGGGACAGCCCAATGAGCAGTTCTTC. Residues: CASSRPGQPNEQFF.

This chain connects TRBV11-2 to TRBJ2-2; D is uncertain. Germline V gives CDR1 SGHAT, CDR2 FQNNGV. V lost 2 bases to trimming and J lost 0 bases, with 7 bases between them. The CDR3 extends over 15 amino acids. The CDR3 sequence: CASSLIAANTGELFF. CDR3 bases: TGTGCCAGCAGCTTAATAGCCGCGAACACCGGGGAGCTGTTTTTT.

Comment on this clone: The junction shows a germline mismatch at one end, possibly a read error. This chain links TRBV7-9 with TRBJ2-2; no clear D gene. The CDR3 covers 17 residues. Germline CDR1 SEHNR, CDR2 FQNEAQ (reference sequence). CDR3 protein: CSSSLGELFLNTGELFF. CDR3 nucleotide sequence: TGTTCCAGCAGCTTAGGAGAACTATTCCTGAACACCGGGGAGCTGTTTTTT. Combining the CDR3 with reference TRBV7-9 and TRBJ2-2 gives the whole variable domain DTGVSQNPRHKITKRGQNVTFRCDPISEHNRLYWYRQTLGQGPEFLTYFQNEAQLEKSRLLSDRFSAERPKGSFSTLEIQRTEQGDSAMYLCSSSLGELFLNTGELFFGEGSRLTVL.

CDR3 loop: CASSLWGTGGNWYGYTF. For the CDR3, the DNA is TGTGCCAGCAGTTTATGGGGGACAGGGGGCAATTGGTATGGCTACACCTTC. The genes are TRBV28 and TRBJ1-2; 12 nucleotides align to TRBD1. This CDR3 comprises 17 residues. Trimming removed 0 bases from V and 5 bases from J; junction bases left unmatched: 7. The germline CDR1 and CDR2 sequences are MDHEN and SYDVKM.

In nucleotides, the CDR3 is TGTGCCAGCAGTTCAACCCATCTATTGGACAGCGCTAACTATGGCTACACCTTC. It yields the protein CASSSTHLLDSANYGYTF. V usage is TRBV28 and J usage is TRBJ1-2; D may be TRBD1 (6 bases). Germline V CDR1 and CDR2: MDHEN, SYDVKM. The length of the CDR3 is 18 residues. The V and J ends lost 4 bases and 0 bases respectively, with 21 bases between them.

This chain joins TRBV28 and TRBJ1-1, with 10 bases identical to TRBD1. The V and J ends lost 5 bases and 4 bases, in that order; junction bases with no gene match: 4. Germline V gene sequence: CDR1 MDHEN, CDR2 SYDVKM. This CDR3 has 14 residues. The CDR3 DNA reads as TGTGCCAGCAGTGACGGGGACAGGGGCACTGAAGCTTTCTTT. It yields the protein CASSDGDRGTEAFF.

V usage is TRBV18 and J usage is TRBJ2-5, with unresolved D. Trimming removed 3 bases at V and 4 bases at J, with 18 bases between. CDR3 length: 16 residues. CDR1 is KGHSH, CDR2 LQKENI, per germline. This CDR3 reads CASSPALPARGETQYF. The CDR3 nucleotides are TGTGCCAGCTCACCCGCATTGCCTGCCCGCGGAGAGACCCAGTACTTC.

A single count supports this clone. The chain has TRBV9 and TRBJ2-7; 7 bases agree with TRBD1. CDR1 and CDR2 (germline): SGDLS, YYNGEE. After removal of 4 bases from V and 4 bases from J, the junction contained 14 bases not matched to a gene. The CDR3 spans 16 residues. CDR3 in DNA: TGTGCCAGCAGCCCCAGGGACAGTCCAACTGGGTACGAGCAGTACTTC. Translating gives CASSPRDSPTGYEQYF.

The rearrangement links TRBV28 to TRBJ2-5, with D tentatively TRBD1 (6 bases). CDR1 and CDR2 from the germline V gene are MDHEN and SYDVKM. Trimming left V 5 bases short and J 1 base short, with 8 bases between. The CDR3 sequence is 13 residues long. The CDR3 region is CASSGQLQETQYF. As DNA, the CDR3 is TGTGCCAGCAGTGGACAGCTCCAAGAGACCCAGTACTTC.

The V and J genes are TRBV9 and TRBJ1-4; no clear D. CDR1 is SGDLS and CDR2 is YYNGEE in the germline V gene. V lost 0 bases, J lost 1 base, and 7 bases lay in between. This CDR3 is built from 15 residues. CDR3 in amino acids: CASSVGLVTNEKLFF. DNA for the CDR3: TGTGCCAGCAGCGTAGGGTTAGTAACTAATGAAAAACTGTTTTTT.

The rearrangement links TRBV5-4 to TRBJ1-4; 9 bases fit TRBD1. CDR3 length equals 16 residues. CDR1 is SGHNT, CDR2 YYREEE, per germline (reference sequence). V lost 4 bases, J lost 6 bases, and 10 bases stayed unmatched. DNA for the CDR3: TGTGCCAGCAGCCGCCCCCCGGGACAGGGAGATGAAAAACTGTTTTTT. Residues: CASSRPPGQGDEKLFF.